Each of the 16 T cell receptor beta chains below was sequenced from the same sample in a study of cytomegalovirus exposure and HLA in healthy donors. The method was immunoSEQ multiplex PCR; TCRdb's version includes in-frame clones alone and lacks a portion of them. The sample records 90,000 to 150,000 clones, approximately 90% being singletons. Sequencing was performed on PBMCs. These receptors originate from a woman younger than 30 in good health and CMV-seropositive.

The chain is built from TRBV10-3 and TRBJ1-5; no clear D. Germline-derived CDR1 and CDR2 are ENHRY and SYGVKD. With 2 bases removed from V and 5 bases from J, the gap between germline ends came to 13 bases. This CDR3 is built from 15 residues. Written as DNA, the CDR3 is TGTGCCATCAGTGAGAGCGGAGTGTTGGATCAGCCCCAGCATTTT. Translation gives CAISESGVLDQPQHF.

The rearrangement links TRBV6-1 to TRBJ2-3, with TRBD1 matching 8 bases. CDR3 size: 15 residues. The germline V gene has CDR1 MNHNS and CDR2 SASEGT. With 2 bases clipped from V and 7 bases from J, the junction kept 8 bases outside the gene matches. CDR3 sequence reads: CASSEQGAGYNTQYF. The CDR3 DNA reads as TGTGCCAGCAGTGAACAGGGGGCGGGATATAATACGCAGTATTTT.

The V and J genes are TRBV5-1 and TRBJ1-6; 10 positions match TRBD1. There are 18 residues in the CDR3. Germline V gives CDR1 SGHRS, CDR2 YFSETQ. The junction had 6 bases not matched to a gene; V was cut back by 0 bases and J by 3 bases. The CDR3 here is CASSLAIGQGGYNSPLHF. DNA of the CDR3: TGCGCCAGCAGCTTGGCCATCGGACAGGGGGGCTATAATTCACCCCTCCACTTT.

The chain combines TRBV19 with TRBJ2-3; D not certain. The CDR3 loop spans 13 amino acids. Germline V gene data show CDR1 as LNHDA and CDR2 as SQIVND (reference sequence). Between the trimmed V and J ends, which lost 5 bases and 6 bases, there was a span of 12 bases. The CDR3 nucleotides are TGTGCCAGTAGTCCCTCCCCCCCCGATACGCAGTATTTT. Its translation: CASSPSPPDTQYF.

The chain carries TRBV2 and TRBJ2-1; no clear D gene. The CDR3 is 14 amino acids. The V gene lost 5 bases and the J gene lost 0 bases, with 8 bases spanning the gap. CDR1 is SNHLY, CDR2 FYNNEI, per germline. CDR3 nucleotides: TGTGCCAGCAGTAAAATTAGCTCCTACAATGAGCAGTTCTTC. Amino acid sequence: CASSKISSYNEQFF.

In its sample, this clone was seen a few times. The chain links TRBV27 to TRBJ1-2; tentatively, D is TRBD1 (5 bases). The CDR3 totals 14 residues. CDR1 and CDR2 from the germline V gene are MNHEY and SMNVEV (reference sequence). The V and J ends lost 7 bases and 8 bases respectively, with 20 bases between them. The CDR3 nucleotides are TGTGCCAGCACCCCAATCCGGGGGGTGGGCGGCTACACCTTC. Its protein is CASTPIRGVGGYTF.

The chain employs TRBV9 and TRBJ2-1; D is unresolved. V was shortened by 3 bases and J by 1 base, with 20 bases between the two germline ends. CDR3 length equals 18 residues. The V gene's germline CDR1 is SGDLS and CDR2 YYNGEE. The CDR3 here is CASSAKSEAILSYNEQFF. The CDR3, as DNA: TGTGCCAGCAGCGCAAAGTCAGAGGCCATCCTTTCCTACAATGAGCAGTTCTTC. Supplemented by reference TRBV9 and TRBJ2-1, the full variable domain reads DSGVTQTPKHLITATGQRVTLRCSPRSGDLSVYWYQQSLDQGLQFLIQYYNGEERAKGNILERFSAQQFPDLHSELNLSSLELGDSALYFCASSAKSEAILSYNEQFFGPGTRLTVL.

V gene TRBV5-8 combines with J gene TRBJ1-5; no firm D call. The CDR3 extends over 17 amino acids. V lost 4 bases, J lost 0 bases, and 17 bases lay in between. Germline V gene sequence: CDR1 SGHTS, CDR2 YDEGEE. Written as DNA, the CDR3 is TGTGCCAGCAGCCCACTAGGAGGATGGTATAGCAATCAGCCCCAGCATTTT. Encoded protein: CASSPLGGWYSNQPQHF.

The chain uses TRBV2 and TRBJ2-1; 9 nucleotides align to TRBD1. This CDR3 has 14 amino acids. Per the germline V gene, CDR1 is SNHLY and CDR2 is FYNNEI. J was trimmed by 4 bases and V by 6 bases; bases with no gene match: 4. CDR3 loop: CASSTGGGYNEQFF. CDR3 coding DNA: TGTGCCAGCAGCACAGGGGGCGGGTACAATGAGCAGTTCTTC.

Worth noting for this clone: A junction boundary mismatches the germline segment, possibly from a read error. This rearrangement joins TRBV7-7 to TRBJ1-1; 7 nucleotides agree with TRBD1. CDR1 and CDR2 from the germline V gene are SSHAT and FNYEAQ (reference sequence). The CDR3 length is 13 residues. The CDR3 DNA sequence: TGTGCTAGCAGCCAGGGGGAGGACACTGAAGCTTTCTTT. This codes for CASSQGEDTEAFF.

The chain joins TRBV4-1 to TRBJ1-5, with D possibly matching TRBD1 (5 bases). CDR1 MGHRA and CDR2 YSYEKL come from the germline V gene. V lost 3 bases, J lost 0 bases, and 9 bases lay in between. This CDR3 contains 15 residues. The CDR3 region has the DNA TGCGCCAGCAGCCAGGGGGGGTATAGCAATCAGCCCCAGCATTTT. Translating it yields CASSQGGYSNQPQHF.

The rearrangement uses TRBV7-9 and TRBJ2-1; possibly TRBD2 for D (6 bases). V was trimmed by 2 bases and J by 0 bases, leaving 8 bases between them. CDR1 and CDR2 (germline): SEHNR, FQNEAQ (reference sequence). This CDR3 is 15 amino acids long. CDR3 residues: CASSLTGSSYNEQFF. CDR3 nucleotide sequence: TGTGCCAGCAGCTTAACCGGGAGCTCCTACAATGAGCAGTTCTTC.

V is TRBV6-5 and J is TRBJ1-4; D unclear. V was pared by 4 bases and J by 4 bases, with 7 bases between. Germline V gene lookup returns CDR1 MNHEY and CDR2 SVGAGI. The CDR3 spans 13 residues. For the CDR3, the DNA is TGTGCCAGCAGTTTCAGTTTTAATGAAAAACTGTTTTTT. Translating gives CASSFSFNEKLFF.

The V and J genes are TRBV5-8 and TRBJ2-1; D gene uncertain. The germline V gene encodes CDR1 SGHTS and CDR2 YDEGEE. V was shortened by 1 base and J by 6 bases, with 11 bases between the two germline ends. The CDR3 covers 14 residues. The CDR3 coding sequence is TGTGCCAGCAGCTTGTTTCGTCAGTCCAATGAGCAGTTCTTC. Translation gives CASSLFRQSNEQFF. Drawing the rest from reference TRBV5-8 and TRBJ2-1, the complete variable domain is EAGVTQSPTHLIKTRGQQATLRCSPISGHTSVYWYQQALGLGLQFLLWYDEGEERNRGNFPPRFSGRQFPNYSSELNVNALELEDSALYLCASSLFRQSNEQFFGPGTRLTVL.

The rearrangement joins TRBV9 to TRBJ2-5, with TRBD1 matching over 9 bases. V trimming: 0 bases; J trimming: 4 bases; junction bases outside the gene matches: 7. The V gene's germline CDR1 is SGDLS and CDR2 YYNGEE. CDR3 length equals 16 residues. This CDR3 reads CASSVGGTGRGETQYF. As DNA, the CDR3 is TGTGCCAGCAGCGTAGGAGGGACAGGGAGGGGAGAGACCCAGTACTTC.

V and J are TRBV6-5 and TRBJ2-2, with 7 bases fitting TRBD2. Germline V CDR1 and CDR2: MNHEY, SVGAGI. The J segment lost 0 bases and the V segment lost 7 bases, leaving 2 bases of the junction unmatched. This CDR3 spans 14 amino acids. CDR3 in amino acids: CASTTSANTGELFF. The CDR3 DNA reads as TGTGCCAGCACCACTAGCGCGAACACCGGGGAGCTGTTTTTT.